This record looks at one TCR beta chain sequence and its context. These data belong to a study of control samples from healthy donors and cancer patients. Clones were sequenced by immunoSEQ multiplex PCR, and TCRdb holds only the in-frame ones, with some missing. Of 200,000 or so clones detected, roughly 94% appear once; the ten largest clones hold 1.5%. After removal of 6 bases from V and 2 bases from J, the junction contained 17 bases not matched to a gene. The CDR3 is 18 amino acids. Germline V gene lookup returns CDR1 SGHRS and CDR2 YFSETQ. The sequenced sample consisted of blood. This clonotype was obtained from a man in his fifties or sixties in good health. V is TRBV5-1 and J is TRBJ2-3; TRBD2 agrees at 8 bases. CDR3 sequence: CASNLNEQRGYNTDTQYF. The CDR3 DNA reads TGCGCCAGCAACCTGAACGAGCAGCGGGGGTATAACACAGATACGCAGTATTTT.